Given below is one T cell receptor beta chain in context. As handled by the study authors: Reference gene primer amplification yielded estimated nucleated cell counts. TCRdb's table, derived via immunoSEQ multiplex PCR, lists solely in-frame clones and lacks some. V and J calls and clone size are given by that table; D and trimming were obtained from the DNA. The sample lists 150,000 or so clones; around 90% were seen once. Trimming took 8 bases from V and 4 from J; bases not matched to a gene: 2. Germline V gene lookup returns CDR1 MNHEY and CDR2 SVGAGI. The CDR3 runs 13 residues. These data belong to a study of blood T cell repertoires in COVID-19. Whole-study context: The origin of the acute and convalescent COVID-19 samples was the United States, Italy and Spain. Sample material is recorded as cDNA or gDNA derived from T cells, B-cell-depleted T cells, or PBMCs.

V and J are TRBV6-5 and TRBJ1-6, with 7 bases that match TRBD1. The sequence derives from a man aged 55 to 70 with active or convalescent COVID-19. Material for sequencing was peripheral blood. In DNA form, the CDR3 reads TGTGCCAGCCGGGACAGATATAATTCACCCCTCCACTTT. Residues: CASRDRYNSPLHF.